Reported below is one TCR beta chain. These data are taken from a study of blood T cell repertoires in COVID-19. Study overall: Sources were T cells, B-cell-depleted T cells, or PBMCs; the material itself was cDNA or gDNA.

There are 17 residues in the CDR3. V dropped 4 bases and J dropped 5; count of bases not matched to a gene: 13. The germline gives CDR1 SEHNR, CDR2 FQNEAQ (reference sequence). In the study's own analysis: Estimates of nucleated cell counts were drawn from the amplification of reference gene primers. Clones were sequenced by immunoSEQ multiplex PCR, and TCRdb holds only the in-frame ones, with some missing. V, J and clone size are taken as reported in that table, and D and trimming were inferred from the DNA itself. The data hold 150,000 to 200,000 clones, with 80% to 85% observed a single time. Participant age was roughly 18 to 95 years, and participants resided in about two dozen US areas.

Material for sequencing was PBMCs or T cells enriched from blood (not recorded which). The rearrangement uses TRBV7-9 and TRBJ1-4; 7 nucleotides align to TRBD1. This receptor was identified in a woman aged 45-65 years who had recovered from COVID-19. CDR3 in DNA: TGTGCCAGCAGCTCGTTTGGACAGGATCAGAGAAATGAAAAACTGTTTTTT. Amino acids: CASSSFGQDQRNEKLFF.